This T cell receptor (beta chain) was sequenced in a study of cytomegalovirus exposure and HLA in healthy donors. Study details: Per a later analysis, the roughly 690 first-cohort and 110 or so validation repertoires shared one platform.

In regard to this clone: Its antigen remains unidentified.

Some clones are missing from TCRdb's copy, which holds only in-frame ones; the method was immunoSEQ multiplex PCR. The sample has 120,000 or so clones; roughly nine tenths are singletons. The trim removed 8 bases at V and 9 bases at J, leaving 14 bases unmatched. CDR1 is SGHTA, CDR2 FQGNSA, per germline. The CDR3 has 14 amino acids. Study-level points and caveats: Testing in vitro showed a few CMV-associated chains specific for CMV antigens.

The chain carries TRBV7-2 and TRBJ2-3; 7 bases fit TRBD2. The origin of this receptor is a woman between 18 and 29 years old in good health and CMV-seronegative. Sample: PBMCs. CDR3 in DNA: TGTGCCAGCGCTGTAGGGAATCGGCGGGGGACGCAGTATTTT. It yields the protein CASAVGNRRGTQYF.